This TCR beta chain derives from a study of blood T cell repertoires in COVID-19. Study in general: Some COVID-19 samples were acute and others convalescent; all came from the United States, Italy and Spain.

Clones were read by immunoSEQ multiplex PCR, and TCRdb kept only the in-frame ones, dropping some. The sample shows around 140,000 clones, around 81% of them seen only once. The V end was cut by 4 bases, the J end by 2 bases, with 20 bases between. Germline V gives CDR1 LGHNA, CDR2 YNFKEQ. This CDR3 is built from 17 residues. The chain uses TRBV4-2 and TRBJ2-5; D perhaps matches TRBD2 (6 bases). The source is a human donor in a cohort sampled during active COVID-19. Sequences were obtained from peripheral blood. CDR3 protein: CASSRAKLPGLQETQYF. The CDR3 nucleotides read TGTGCCAGCAGCCGCGCAAAACTCCCGGGACTGCAAGAGACCCAGTACTTC.